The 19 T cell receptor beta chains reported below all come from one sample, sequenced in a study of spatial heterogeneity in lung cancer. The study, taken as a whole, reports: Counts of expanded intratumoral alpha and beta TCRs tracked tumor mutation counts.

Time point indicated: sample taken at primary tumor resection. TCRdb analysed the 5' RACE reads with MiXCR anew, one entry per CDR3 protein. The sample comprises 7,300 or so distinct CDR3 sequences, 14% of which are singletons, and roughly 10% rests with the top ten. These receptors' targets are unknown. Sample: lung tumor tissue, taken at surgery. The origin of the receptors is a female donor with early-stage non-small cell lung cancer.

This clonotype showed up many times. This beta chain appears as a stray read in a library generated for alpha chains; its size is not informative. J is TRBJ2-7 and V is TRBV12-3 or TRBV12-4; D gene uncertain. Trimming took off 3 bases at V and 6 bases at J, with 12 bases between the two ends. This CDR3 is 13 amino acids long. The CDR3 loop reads CASSFGLVVEQYF. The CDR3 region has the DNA TGTGCCAGCAGTTTTGGCCTAGTGGTCGAGCAGTACTTC.

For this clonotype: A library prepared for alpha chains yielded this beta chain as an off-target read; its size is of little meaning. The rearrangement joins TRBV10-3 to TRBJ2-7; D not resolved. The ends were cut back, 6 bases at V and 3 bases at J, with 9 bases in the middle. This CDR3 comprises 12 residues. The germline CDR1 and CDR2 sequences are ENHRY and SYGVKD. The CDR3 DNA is TGTGCCATCAGCCCAGCAGACTACGAGCAGTACTTC. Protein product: CAISPADYEQYF.

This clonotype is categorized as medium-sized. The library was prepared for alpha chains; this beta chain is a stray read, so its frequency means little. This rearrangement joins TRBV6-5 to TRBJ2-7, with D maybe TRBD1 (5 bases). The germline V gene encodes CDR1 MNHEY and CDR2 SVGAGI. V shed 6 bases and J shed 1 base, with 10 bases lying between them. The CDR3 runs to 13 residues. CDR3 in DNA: TGTGCCAGCAGAAGGGGTCAGTCCTACGAGCAGTACTTC. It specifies CASRRGQSYEQYF.

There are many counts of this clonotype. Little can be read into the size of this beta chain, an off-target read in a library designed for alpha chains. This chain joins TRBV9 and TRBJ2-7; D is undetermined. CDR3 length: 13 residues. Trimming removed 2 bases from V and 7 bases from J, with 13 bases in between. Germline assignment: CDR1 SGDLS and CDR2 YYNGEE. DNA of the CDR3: TGTGCCAGCAGCGTCCGCCTAGTCGGAGAGCAGTACTTC. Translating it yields CASSVRLVGEQYF.

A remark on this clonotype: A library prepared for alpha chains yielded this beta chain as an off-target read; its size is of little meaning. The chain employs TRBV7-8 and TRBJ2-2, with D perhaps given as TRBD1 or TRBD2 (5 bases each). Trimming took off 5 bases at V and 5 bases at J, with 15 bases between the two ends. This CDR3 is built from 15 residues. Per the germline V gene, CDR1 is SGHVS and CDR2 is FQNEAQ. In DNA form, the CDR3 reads TGTGCCAGCAGCGGGAGACAGTTTACTACCGGGGAGCTGTTTTTT. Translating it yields CASSGRQFTTGELFF.

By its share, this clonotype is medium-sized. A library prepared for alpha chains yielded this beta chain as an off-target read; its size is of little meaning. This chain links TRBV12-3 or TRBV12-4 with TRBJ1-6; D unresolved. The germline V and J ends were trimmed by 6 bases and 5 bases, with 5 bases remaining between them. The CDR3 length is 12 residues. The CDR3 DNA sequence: TGTGCCAGCAGCCTCAATAATTCACCCCTCCACTTT. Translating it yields CASSLNNSPLHF.

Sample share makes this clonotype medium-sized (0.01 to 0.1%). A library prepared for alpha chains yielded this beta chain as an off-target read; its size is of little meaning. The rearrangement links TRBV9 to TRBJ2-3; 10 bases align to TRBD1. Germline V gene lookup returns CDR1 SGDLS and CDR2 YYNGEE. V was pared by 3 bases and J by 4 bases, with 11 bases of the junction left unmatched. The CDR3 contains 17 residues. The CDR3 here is CASSAPFSTGGADTQYF. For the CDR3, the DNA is TGTGCCAGCAGCGCCCCGTTTTCGACAGGGGGCGCAGATACGCAGTATTTT.

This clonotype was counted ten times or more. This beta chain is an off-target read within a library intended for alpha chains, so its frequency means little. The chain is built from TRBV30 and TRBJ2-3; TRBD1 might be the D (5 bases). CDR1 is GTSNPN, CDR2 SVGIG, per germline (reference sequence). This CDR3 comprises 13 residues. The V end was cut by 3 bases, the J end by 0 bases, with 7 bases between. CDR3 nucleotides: TGTGCCTGGAGACAGGACAGCACAGATACGCAGTATTTT. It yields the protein CAWRQDSTDTQYF.

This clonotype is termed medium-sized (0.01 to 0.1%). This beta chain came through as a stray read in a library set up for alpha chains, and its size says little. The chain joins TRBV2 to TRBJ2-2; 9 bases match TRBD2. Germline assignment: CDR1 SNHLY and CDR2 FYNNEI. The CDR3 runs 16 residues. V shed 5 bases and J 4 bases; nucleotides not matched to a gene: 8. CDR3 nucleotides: TGTGCCAGCAGTTTCGGCGGGGGGGCTGGCACCGGGGAGCTGTTTTTT. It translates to CASSFGGGAGTGELFF.

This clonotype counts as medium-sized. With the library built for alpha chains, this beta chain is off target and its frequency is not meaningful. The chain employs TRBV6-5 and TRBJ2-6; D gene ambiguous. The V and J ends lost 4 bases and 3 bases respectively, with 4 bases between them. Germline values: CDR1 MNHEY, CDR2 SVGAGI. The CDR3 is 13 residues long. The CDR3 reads CASSSIGANVLTF. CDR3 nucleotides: TGTGCCAGCAGTTCAATTGGGGCCAACGTCCTGACTTTC.

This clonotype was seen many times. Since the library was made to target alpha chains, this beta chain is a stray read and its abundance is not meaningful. CDR3 sequence: CASSLNRNTGELFF. The CDR3 DNA reads as TGTGCCAGCAGCTTGAATAGGAACACCGGGGAGCTGTTTTTT. The chain couples TRBV5-6 to TRBJ2-2; D unresolved. CDR1 is SGHDT, CDR2 YYEEEE, per germline. This CDR3 is 14 amino acids long. V was trimmed by 1 base and J by 1 base, leaving 5 bases between them.

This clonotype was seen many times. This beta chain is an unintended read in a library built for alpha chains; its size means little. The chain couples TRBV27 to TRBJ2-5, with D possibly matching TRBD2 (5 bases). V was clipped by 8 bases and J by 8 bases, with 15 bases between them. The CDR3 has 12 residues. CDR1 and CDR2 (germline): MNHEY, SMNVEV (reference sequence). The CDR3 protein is CASGLSSRTQYF. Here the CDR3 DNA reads TGTGCCAGCGGACTGAGCTCGAGAACCCAGTACTTC.

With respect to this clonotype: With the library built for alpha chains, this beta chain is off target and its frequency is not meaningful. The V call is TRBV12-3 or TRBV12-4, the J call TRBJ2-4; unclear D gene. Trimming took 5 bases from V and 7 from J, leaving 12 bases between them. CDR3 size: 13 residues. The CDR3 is CASSRVPPNIQYF. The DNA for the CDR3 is TGTGCCAGCAGTCGAGTCCCCCCCAACATTCAGTACTTC.

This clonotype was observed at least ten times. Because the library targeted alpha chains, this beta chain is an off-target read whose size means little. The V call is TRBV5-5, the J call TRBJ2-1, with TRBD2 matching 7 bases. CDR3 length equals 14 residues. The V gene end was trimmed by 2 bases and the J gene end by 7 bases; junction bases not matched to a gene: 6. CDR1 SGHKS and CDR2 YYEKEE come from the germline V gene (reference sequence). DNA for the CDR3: TGTGCCAGCAGCTTCAGCGGGGCGGGGAATGAGCAGTTCTTC. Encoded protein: CASSFSGAGNEQFF.

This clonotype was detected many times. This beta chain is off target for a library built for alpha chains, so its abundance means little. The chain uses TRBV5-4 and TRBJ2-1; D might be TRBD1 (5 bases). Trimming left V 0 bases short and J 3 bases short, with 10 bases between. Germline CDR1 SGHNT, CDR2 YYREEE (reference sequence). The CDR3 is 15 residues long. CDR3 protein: CASSLDQGNYNEQFF. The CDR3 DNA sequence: TGTGCCAGCAGCTTGGATCAGGGAAACTACAATGAGCAGTTCTTC.

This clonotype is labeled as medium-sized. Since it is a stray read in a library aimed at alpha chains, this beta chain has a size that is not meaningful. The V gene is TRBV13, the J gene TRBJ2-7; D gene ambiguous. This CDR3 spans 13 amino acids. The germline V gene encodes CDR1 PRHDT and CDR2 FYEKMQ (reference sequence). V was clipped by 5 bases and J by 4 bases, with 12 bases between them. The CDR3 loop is CASSPMDTYEQYF. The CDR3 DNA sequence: TGTGCCAGCAGCCCGATGGATACTTACGAGCAGTACTTC.

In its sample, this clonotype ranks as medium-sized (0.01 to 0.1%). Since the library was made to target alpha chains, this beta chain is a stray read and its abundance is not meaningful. The CDR3 loop is CASSLVEMEPPLHF. In nucleotides, the CDR3 is TGTGCCAGCAGTCTGGTTGAAATGGAGCCACCCCTCCACTTT. The chain has TRBV28 and TRBJ1-6, with D unclear. The germline CDR1 and CDR2 sequences are MDHEN and SYDVKM. This CDR3 has 14 residues. The V end lost 5 bases, the J end lost 11 bases, and 16 bases lay between the germline ends.

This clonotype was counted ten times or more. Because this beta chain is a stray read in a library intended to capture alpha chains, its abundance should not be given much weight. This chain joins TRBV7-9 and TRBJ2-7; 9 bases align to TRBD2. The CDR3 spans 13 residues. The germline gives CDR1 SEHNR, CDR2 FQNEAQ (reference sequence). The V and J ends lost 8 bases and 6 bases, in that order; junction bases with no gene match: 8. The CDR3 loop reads CASGRLAGIEQYF. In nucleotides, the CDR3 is TGTGCCAGCGGCCGGCTAGCGGGGATCGAGCAGTACTTC.

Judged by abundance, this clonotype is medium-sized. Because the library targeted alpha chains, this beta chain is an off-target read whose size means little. As DNA, the CDR3 is TGTGCCAGCAGAAAACCGGGCAGTCAAGAGACCCAGTACTTC. As protein: CASRKPGSQETQYF. The genes are TRBV11-2 and TRBJ2-5; D is unclear. CDR1 SGHAT and CDR2 FQNNGV come from the germline V gene. Trimming shortened V by 6 bases and J by 2 bases, and 13 bases separated the two germline ends. This CDR3 region has 14 residues.